Presented here are 31 T cell receptor beta chains from one specimen sequenced in a study of T cell responses to AZD1222 COVID-19 vaccine. Repertoires were generated with immunoSEQ multiplex PCR, while TCRdb's copy carries only in-frame clones and drops some. The data hold some 150,000 clones, with under 95% observed a single time. This sample comprised peripheral blood, obtained on day 0 of AZD1222 vaccination. Receptors originate from an adult in good health.

Remarks on this clone: The sample holds other DNA sequences that translate to the same CDR3. The V gene is TRBV18, the J gene TRBJ2-7, with TRBD2 as a possible D gene (6 bases). The germline V and J ends were trimmed by 6 bases and 7 bases, with 13 bases remaining between them. Germline V CDR1 and CDR2: KGHSH, LQKENI. The CDR3 runs to 12 residues. The CDR3 loop is CASSPGGDEQYF. The CDR3 region has the DNA TGTGCCAGCTCGCCGGGCGGGGATGAGCAGTACTTC.

The genes are TRBV5-8 and TRBJ2-1, with 10 bases aligning to TRBD2. The CDR3 consists of 16 residues. Germline loops: CDR1 SGHTS, CDR2 YDEGEE. J was trimmed by 0 bases and V by 0 bases; bases with no gene match: 0. The CDR3 spells CASSLGLAGSYNEQFF. In DNA form, the CDR3 reads TGTGCCAGCAGCTTGGGACTAGCGGGCTCCTACAATGAGCAGTTCTTC.

The chain carries TRBV19 and TRBJ1-2, with 7 bases matching TRBD1. This CDR3 has 15 amino acids. After removal of 5 bases from V and 4 bases from J, the junction contained 10 bases not matched to a gene. Germline CDR1 reads LNHDA; CDR2 reads SQIVND (reference sequence). The CDR3 sequence is CASSLQTGQIYGYTF. CDR3 DNA: TGTGCCAGTAGTCTCCAGACAGGGCAGATCTATGGCTACACCTTC.

The J gene is TRBJ2-5, the V gene TRBV7-2; 7 positions match TRBD1. This CDR3 is built from 14 residues. Trimming cost V 1 base and J 4 bases; bases outside gene matches: 3. CDR1 is SGHTA, CDR2 FQGNSA, per germline. CDR3 DNA sequence: TGTGCCAGCAGCTTAGGAGGGGGCAGAGAGACCCAGTACTTC. Amino acids: CASSLGGGRETQYF.

The chain uses TRBV5-1 and TRBJ2-3; D remains ambiguous. Germline CDR1 is SGHRS and CDR2 is YFSETQ. The CDR3 loop spans 12 amino acids. V was trimmed by 4 bases and J by 0 bases, leaving 3 bases between them. CDR3 nucleotides: TGCGCCAGCAGCCCTAGCACAGATACGCAGTATTTT. This codes for CASSPSTDTQYF.

The J gene is TRBJ1-5, the V gene TRBV5-5; 9 bases agree with TRBD1. Germline V gene sequence: CDR1 SGHKS, CDR2 YYEKEE (reference sequence). CDR3 length equals 14 residues. J gave up 8 bases and V 3 bases, and 6 bases lay outside the gene matches. CDR3 sequence: CASSSGQGFEPQHF. The DNA for the CDR3 is TGTGCCAGCAGCTCGGGACAGGGCTTCGAGCCCCAGCATTTT. The full variable domain, completed using reference TRBV5-5 and TRBJ1-5, is DAGVTQSPTHLIKTRGQQVTLRCSPISGHKSVSWYQQVLGQGPQFIFQYYEKEERGRGNFPDRFSARQFPNYSSELNVNALLLGDSALYLCASSSGQGFEPQHFGDGTRLSIL.

Only one count was recorded for this clone. The J gene is TRBJ2-7, the V gene TRBV7-6, with TRBD2 identical over 7 bases. Per germline, CDR1 SGHVS and CDR2 FNYEAQ. The trim removed 5 bases at V and 5 bases at J, leaving 6 bases unmatched. The CDR3 totals 13 residues. The DNA of the CDR3 is TGTGCCAGCAGCCGATCCGGGGGGAACGAGCAGTACTTC. Its translation: CASSRSGGNEQYF.

The chain carries TRBV29-1 and TRBJ1-5; no clear D. Germline CDR1 is SQVTM and CDR2 is ANQGSEA. The CDR3 runs to 14 residues. For the CDR3, the DNA is TGCAGTGCCTCCATCGGTATGGGCAATCAGCCCCAGCATTTT. As protein: CSASIGMGNQPQHF.

The chain combines TRBV29-1 with TRBJ1-1; 7 positions match TRBD1. CDR1 and CDR2 from the germline V gene are SQVTM and ANQGSEA. The V gene end was trimmed by 7 bases and the J gene end by 1 base; junction bases not matched to a gene: 6. This CDR3 contains 13 residues. The CDR3 is CSAHGTENTEAFF. In DNA, the CDR3 is TGCAGCGCCCACGGGACAGAGAACACTGAAGCTTTCTTT.

The V call is TRBV7-9, the J call TRBJ1-1; D gene ambiguous. The V end lost 1 base, the J end lost 1 base, and 7 bases lay between the germline ends. CDR3 length: 14 residues. Germline CDR1 SEHNR, CDR2 FQNEAQ (reference sequence). The CDR3 loop reads CASSLETSNTEAFF. The DNA for the CDR3 is TGTGCCAGCAGCTTAGAGACATCGAACACTGAAGCTTTCTTT. The entire variable domain, with the rest obtained from reference TRBV7-9 and TRBJ1-1, is as follows: DTGVSQNPRHKITKRGQNVTFRCDPISEHNRLYWYRQTLGQGPEFLTYFQNEAQLEKSRLLSDRFSAERPKGSFSTLEIQRTEQGDSAMYLCASSLETSNTEAFFGQGTRLTVV.

The chain carries TRBV28 and TRBJ1-6; maybe TRBD1 (5 bases). CDR3 length equals 15 residues. Germline CDR1 is MDHEN and CDR2 is SYDVKM. V shed 6 bases and J shed 9 bases, with 18 bases lying between them. CDR3 amino acids: CASSIAGRSSSPLHF. The DNA of the CDR3 is TGTGCCAGCAGCATCGCGGGGCGGTCTTCTTCACCCCTCCACTTT.

This rearrangement joins TRBV19 to TRBJ2-3; TRBD1 matches at 9 bases. In germline, CDR1 is LNHDA, CDR2 SQIVND (reference sequence). Trimming took 4 bases from V and 6 from J; bases not matched to a gene: 5. This CDR3 is 14 amino acids long. CDR3 bases: TGTGCCAGTAGTAGGGGGACAGGGCCCGATACGCAGTATTTT. It codes for CASSRGTGPDTQYF.

The V gene is TRBV5-1, the J gene TRBJ2-7; 7 bases fit TRBD2. CDR3 length: 12 residues. Germline CDR1 reads SGHRS; CDR2 reads YFSETQ. The V gene end was trimmed by 7 bases and the J gene end by 0 bases; junction bases not matched to a gene: 1. The CDR3 region is CASGGSSYEQYF. The CDR3 DNA reads as TGCGCCAGCGGCGGGAGCTCCTACGAGCAGTACTTC.

The CDR3 protein is CASRHSGTRDSPLHF. The CDR3 nucleotides are TGTGCCAGCAGACACTCCGGGACCAGGGATTCACCCCTCCACTTT. The chain couples TRBV3-1 (or the pseudogene TRBV3-2) to TRBJ1-6; D possibly corresponds to TRBD1 (5 bases). The CDR3 sequence is 15 residues long. With 6 bases removed from V and 8 bases from J, the gap between germline ends came to 17 bases. The germline V gene encodes CDR1 LGHDT and CDR2 YNNKEL (reference sequence).

The chain is built from TRBV27 and TRBJ2-1; D might be TRBD2 (6 bases). Trimming shortened V by 6 bases and J by 10 bases, and 25 bases separated the two germline ends. Germline CDR1 is MNHEY and CDR2 is SMNVEV (reference sequence). CDR3 length equals 16 residues. The CDR3 spells CASSPRGGTLYREQFF. The CDR3 bases are TGTGCCAGCAGCCCCCGGGGCGGGACGCTCTATAGGGAGCAGTTCTTC.

J is TRBJ2-2 and V is TRBV28; 7 bases line up with TRBD2. From germline, CDR1 is MDHEN and CDR2 SYDVKM. The CDR3 runs 15 residues. The V and J ends lost 5 bases and 1 base, in that order; junction bases with no gene match: 4. The CDR3 DNA reads TGTGCCAGCAGTCGAGCGGGAAGGAACACCGGGGAGCTGTTTTTT. Its protein product is CASSRAGRNTGELFF.

The chain recombines TRBV14 with TRBJ2-5, with TRBD1 as a possible D gene (5 bases). Trimming left V 1 base short and J 5 bases short, with 8 bases between. The CDR3 is 13 residues long. Germline V gives CDR1 SGHDN, CDR2 FVKESK. The CDR3 DNA follows: TGTGCCAGCAGCCAAGGAAGGGGTGAGACCCAGTACTTC. Translating gives CASSQGRGETQYF.

V is TRBV27 and J is TRBJ2-7, with 9 bases identical to TRBD2. V shed 0 bases, J shed 3 bases, and the junction held 12 bases outside the gene matches. The CDR3 has 18 residues. Germline V lookup: CDR1 MNHEY, CDR2 SMNVEV (reference sequence). The CDR3 spells CASSLSGGGLAGFYEQYF. In DNA, the CDR3 is TGTGCCAGCAGTTTATCGGGCGGGGGGCTAGCGGGGTTCTACGAGCAGTACTTC.

The chain joins TRBV7-2 to TRBJ2-1; D gene uncertain. This CDR3 contains 10 residues. Trimming cost V 3 bases and J 6 bases, with 0 bases left between them. Germline CDR1 SGHTA, CDR2 FQGNSA. DNA of the CDR3: TGTGCCAGCAGCTTCAATGAGCAGTTCTTC. It codes for CASSFNEQFF. The complete variable domain, with remaining parts taken from reference TRBV7-2 and TRBJ2-1, reads GAGVSQSPSNKVTEKGKDVELRCDPISGHTALYWYRQSLGQGLEFLIYFQGNSAPDKSGLPSDRFSAERTGGSVSTLTIQRTQQEDSAVYLCASSFNEQFFGPGTRLTVL.

V and J are TRBV28 and TRBJ1-2; D call uncertain. Germline-derived CDR1 and CDR2 are MDHEN and SYDVKM. V dropped 5 bases and J dropped 4 bases, with 11 bases sitting between them. This CDR3 spans 13 amino acids. As DNA, the CDR3 is TGTGCCAGCAGTCCGAAGCAGGTCTATGGCTACACCTTC. Its protein product is CASSPKQVYGYTF.

This clone was observed once. Other nucleotide sequences from this sample produce the same CDR3. This chain uses TRBV29-1 with TRBJ1-1; unclear D gene. Trimming removed 4 bases at V and 0 bases at J, with 6 bases between. Germline V gene sequence: CDR1 SQVTM, CDR2 ANQGSEA. CDR3 length: 12 amino acids. The CDR3 loop reads CSVAVMNTEAFF. The CDR3 DNA reads as TGCAGCGTTGCGGTAATGAACACTGAAGCTTTCTTT. Based on the CDR3 plus reference TRBV29-1 and TRBJ1-1, the full variable domain is SAVISQKPSRDICQRGTSLTIQCQVDSQVTMMFWYRQQPGQSLTLIATANQGSEATYESGFVIDKFPISRPNLTFSTLTVSNMSPEDSSIYLCSVAVMNTEAFFGQGTRLTVV.

Here the CDR3 reads CASSFQGQGKNTEAFF. As DNA, the CDR3 is TGTGCCAGCAGTTTCCAGGGACAGGGCAAGAACACTGAAGCTTTCTTT. The chain employs TRBV27 and TRBJ1-1; 9 bases fit TRBD1. With 3 bases clipped from V and 1 base from J, the junction kept 6 bases outside the gene matches. The germline V gene encodes CDR1 MNHEY and CDR2 SMNVEV (reference sequence). The CDR3 consists of 16 residues.

This chain links TRBV4-3 with TRBJ2-1, with D unresolved. The germline V and J ends were trimmed by 0 bases and 3 bases, with 9 bases remaining between them. The CDR3 totals 15 residues. The germline V gene encodes CDR1 LGHNA and CDR2 YSLEER. The CDR3 spells CASSQEVAIYNEQFF. CDR3 in DNA: TGCGCCAGCAGCCAAGAGGTAGCTATCTACAATGAGCAGTTCTTC.

The chain joins TRBV28 to TRBJ2-5; D is ambiguous. The V end was cut by 5 bases, the J end by 4 bases, with 17 bases between. CDR3 length equals 15 residues. Germline-derived CDR1 and CDR2 are MDHEN and SYDVKM. CDR3 amino acids: CASSGGYPRRETQYF. The CDR3 DNA sequence: TGTGCCAGCAGTGGCGGTTACCCCCGGAGAGAGACCCAGTACTTC. Using reference TRBV28 and TRBJ2-5 for the parts outside the CDR3, the full variable domain is DVKVTQSSRYLVKRTGEKVFLECVQDMDHENMFWYRQDPGLGLRLIYFSYDVKMKEKGDIPEGYSVSREKKERFSLILESASTNQTSMYLCASSGGYPRRETQYFGPGTRLLVL.

The chain is built from TRBV5-6 and TRBJ1-1; possibly TRBD1 for D (5 bases). Germline V lookup: CDR1 SGHDT, CDR2 YYEEEE. The CDR3 loop spans 12 amino acids. The V end lost 4 bases, the J end lost 3 bases, and 7 bases lay between the germline ends. The CDR3 nucleotides read TGTGCCAGCAGCCCGGGGGACACTGAAGCTTTCTTT. Its protein is CASSPGDTEAFF.

The chain has TRBV7-3 and TRBJ2-1; 9 nucleotides align to TRBD2. The CDR3 is 17 residues long. The V gene end was trimmed by 5 bases and the J gene end by 4 bases; junction bases not matched to a gene: 12. Germline CDR1 is SGHTA and CDR2 is FQGTGA. DNA of the CDR3: TGTGCCAGCAGCCCTATTTCAGCGGGAGGAGCGTACAATGAGCAGTTCTTC. Amino acid sequence: CASSPISAGGAYNEQFF.

The chain is built from TRBV28 and TRBJ2-5, with D tentatively TRBD2 (6 bases). V dropped 4 bases and J dropped 5 bases, with 20 bases sitting between them. CDR3 length equals 16 residues. Germline V lookup: CDR1 MDHEN, CDR2 SYDVKM. CDR3 sequence reads: CASSSRRRVPKETQYF. As DNA, the CDR3 is TGTGCCAGCAGTTCCCGGAGGAGGGTCCCGAAGGAGACCCAGTACTTC.

V and J are TRBV3-1 (or the pseudogene TRBV3-2) and TRBJ2-1; D remains unclear. Germline CDR1 reads LGHDT; CDR2 reads YNNKEL (reference sequence). Trimming pared 5 bases from V and 6 bases from J, leaving 8 bases between. The CDR3 has 12 residues. CDR3 protein: CASSGSANEQFF. In nucleotides, the CDR3 is TGTGCCAGCAGCGGAAGTGCCAATGAGCAGTTCTTC.

The genes are TRBV27 and TRBJ1-1, with D possibly TRBD1 on 6 matching bases. V shed 2 bases and J shed 6 bases, with 10 bases lying between them. This CDR3 spans 13 amino acids. Looked up from germline, CDR1 is MNHEY and CDR2 is SMNVEV (reference sequence). CDR3: CASSLAGAAEAFF. CDR3 DNA: TGTGCCAGCAGTTTAGCAGGGGCAGCTGAAGCTTTCTTT.

The rearrangement joins TRBV7-3 to TRBJ2-5; no clear D gene. Germline V gene sequence: CDR1 SGHTA, CDR2 FQGTGA. Trimming took 1 base from V and 2 from J, leaving 5 bases between them. The CDR3 contains 13 residues. The CDR3 sequence: CASSLSRQETQYF. The CDR3 DNA follows: TGTGCCAGCAGCTTAAGCAGACAAGAGACCCAGTACTTC.

The chain uses TRBV5-1 and TRBJ1-2; the D gene is possibly TRBD1 (6 bases). The CDR3 runs to 14 residues. V was cut by 3 bases and J by 2 bases, with 11 bases left in between. Germline values: CDR1 SGHRS, CDR2 YFSETQ. The CDR3 DNA follows: TGCGCCAGCAGCTCTACAGGGTTCAACTATGGCTACACCTTC. Translated: CASSSTGFNYGYTF.